What follows are 5 T cell receptor beta chains derived from one specimen sequenced in a study of T cell clusters in autoimmune cytopenias. One tube held mixed TRB-A and TRB-B primer pools for touch-down PCR. After re-calling the multiplex PCR reads, TCRdb lists one entry per CDR3 protein, DNA absent. This sample's table has about 2,100 distinct CDR3 sequences. TRB amplification used approximately 250 ng of peripheral blood genomic DNA. This same sample was also taken into another study, of T cell repertoires in aging, cancer and after chemotherapy.

The sample was peripheral blood. These receptors were obtained from a human donor in good health.

Measured by frequency, this clonotype is medium-sized. The chain links TRBV24-1 to TRBJ1-2; without DNA, the TCRdb call of TRBD1 cannot be checked. Per germline, CDR1 KGHDR and CDR2 SFDVKD. The length of the CDR3 is 15 residues. The CDR3 protein is CATSDGPGQHHGYTF.

According to its frequency, this clonotype is medium-sized (0.01 to 0.1%). The chain couples TRBV28 to TRBJ2-1. The CDR3 sequence is 11 residues long. The germline gives CDR1 MDHEN, CDR2 SYDVKM. The CDR3 loop is CASSDIYEQFF.

The genes are TRBV29-1 and TRBJ1-2. The CDR3 sequence is 12 residues long. CDR1 is SQVTM and CDR2 is ANQGSEA in the germline V gene. This CDR3 is CSVATLRHGYTF.

According to its frequency, this clonotype is medium-sized (0.01 to 0.1%). The rearrangement uses TRBV27 and TRBJ1-6; absent DNA, TCRdb's TRBD1 call cannot be checked. Per the germline V gene, CDR1 is MNHEY and CDR2 is SMNVEV (reference sequence). The CDR3 is 14 amino acids. The CDR3 loop reads CASSSDRGSSPLHF.

V usage is TRBV20-1 and J usage is TRBJ1-1; with no DNA, the TCRdb D assignment of TRBD1 cannot be verified. The CDR3 runs 15 residues. Germline V lookup: CDR1 DFQATT, CDR2 SNEGSKA (reference sequence). CDR3 region: CSARDLDRGDTEAFF.